A selection of T cell receptor beta chains follows, all from one sample in a study of OX40 agonist ivuxolimab in advanced cancers. The protocol was immunoSEQ multiplex PCR, while the TCRdb copy is restricted to in-frame clones and leaves out a portion. The sample holds 77,000 or so clones, about 92% seen once. The sample was CD4+ or CD8+ T cells sorted from blood, taken in a trial of the OX40 agonist ivuxolimab. These receptors were collected from an adult with an advanced solid tumor such as melanoma, head and neck, liver or kidney cancer. Each CDR3 is given with its conserved first and last residue. The order of the fields is V gene, J gene, clone size, D gene, CDR3 protein, CDR3 DNA. The D gene is left open where the match is weak. The size of a clone is reported for some rows only, either as once, few or many, or as a class for expanded clones.

v_call: TRBV9; j_call: TRBJ2-2; clone_size: .; d_call: .; cdr3_aa: CASSATGGRNTGELFF; cdr3_nt: TGTGCCAGCAGCGCCACAGGAGGGCGTAACACCGGGGAGCTGTTTTTT
v_call: TRBV19; j_call: TRBJ1-5; clone_size: .; d_call: .; cdr3_aa: CASSPFGKDSNQPQHF; cdr3_nt: TGTGCCAGTAGTCCCTTTGGAAAGGATAGCAATCAGCCCCAGCATTTT
v_call: TRBV30; j_call: TRBJ1-2; clone_size: .; d_call: TRBD1; cdr3_aa: CAWSIGTDSYGYTF; cdr3_nt: TGTGCCTGGAGTATAGGGACAGATTCCTATGGCTACACCTTC
v_call: TRBV7-9; j_call: TRBJ2-7; clone_size: .; d_call: .; cdr3_aa: CASSPSSISGSYEQYF; cdr3_nt: TGTGCCAGCAGCCCAAGCTCAATATCGGGTTCCTACGAGCAGTACTTC
v_call: TRBV27; j_call: TRBJ2-1; clone_size: .; d_call: TRBD2; cdr3_aa: CASRQTSGGPAGLNEQFF; cdr3_nt: TGTGCCAGCAGACAGACTAGCGGGGGGCCCGCAGGTTTGAATGAGCAGTTCTTC
v_call: TRBV7-9; j_call: TRBJ1-4; clone_size: .; d_call: .; cdr3_aa: CASSGYSLGEYLQKLFF; cdr3_nt: TGTGCCAGCAGCGGTTATTCCTTAGGGGAATACTTGCAAAAACTGTTTTTT
v_call: TRBV2; j_call: TRBJ1-1; clone_size: .; d_call: .; cdr3_aa: CASSAVTVANTEAFF; cdr3_nt: TGTGCCAGCAGTGCGGTGACAGTGGCGAACACTGAAGCTTTCTTT
v_call: TRBV7-3; j_call: TRBJ1-2; clone_size: .; d_call: .; cdr3_aa: CASSFGQTNYGYTF; cdr3_nt: TGTGCCAGCAGCTTCGGACAGACTAACTATGGCTACACCTTC
v_call: TRBV5-4; j_call: TRBJ2-7; clone_size: .; d_call: .; cdr3_aa: CASSLNPYEQYF; cdr3_nt: TGTGCCAGCAGCTTGAACCCTTACGAGCAGTACTTC
v_call: TRBV5-4; j_call: TRBJ1-4; clone_size: .; d_call: .; cdr3_aa: CASSPAGTPASSHEKLFF; cdr3_nt: TGTGCCAGCAGCCCGGCCGGGACTCCAGCATCAAGTCATGAAAAACTGTTTTTT
v_call: TRBV4-1; j_call: TRBJ2-7; clone_size: .; d_call: .; cdr3_aa: CASSPRGLSHEQYF; cdr3_nt: TGCGCCAGCAGCCCCCGAGGGCTTAGCCACGAGCAGTACTTC
v_call: TRBV19; j_call: TRBJ2-7; clone_size: .; d_call: TRBD1; cdr3_aa: CASRDRGRYEQYF; cdr3_nt: TGTGCCAGTAGGGACAGGGGTAGGTACGAGCAGTACTTC
v_call: TRBV11-2; j_call: TRBJ2-7; clone_size: once; d_call: TRBD2; cdr3_aa: CASSSVGQGGSSYEQYF; cdr3_nt: TGTGCCAGCAGCTCCGTGGGTCAGGGAGGGAGCTCCTACGAGCAGTACTTC
v_call: TRBV27; j_call: TRBJ1-6; clone_size: .; d_call: .; cdr3_aa: CASSLLVSSYNSPLHF; cdr3_nt: TGTGCCAGCAGTTTATTAGTGAGCTCCTATAATTCACCCCTCCACTTT
v_call: TRBV7-2; j_call: TRBJ1-2; clone_size: .; d_call: .; cdr3_aa: CASSLYQGANYGYTF; cdr3_nt: TGTGCCAGCAGCCTCTACCAGGGCGCTAACTATGGCTACACCTTC
v_call: TRBV9; j_call: TRBJ2-5; clone_size: .; d_call: .; cdr3_aa: CASSVVPSRGRDEETQYF; cdr3_nt: TGTGCCAGCAGCGTCGTACCTTCCAGGGGCCGGGATGAAGAGACCCAGTACTTC
v_call: TRBV13; j_call: TRBJ2-7; clone_size: .; d_call: .; cdr3_aa: CASSPGRGRSYEQYF; cdr3_nt: TGTGCCAGCAGCCCCGGGAGGGGGCGCTCCTACGAGCAGTACTTC
v_call: TRBV10-3; j_call: TRBJ1-5; clone_size: .; d_call: TRBD1; cdr3_aa: CAISESLGQAVQPQHF; cdr3_nt: TGTGCCATCAGTGAGTCGTTGGGACAGGCAGTTCAGCCCCAGCATTTT
v_call: TRBV6-4; j_call: TRBJ1-5; clone_size: .; d_call: .; cdr3_aa: CASSDSVEVGDQPQHF; cdr3_nt: TGTGCCAGCAGTGACTCGGTGGAGGTGGGTGATCAGCCCCAGCATTTT
v_call: TRBV9; j_call: TRBJ2-1; clone_size: .; d_call: .; cdr3_aa: CASSVGDTIYNNEQFF; cdr3_nt: TGTGCCAGCAGCGTAGGGGATACGATCTACAACAATGAGCAGTTCTTC
v_call: TRBV10-3; j_call: TRBJ2-2; clone_size: .; d_call: .; cdr3_aa: CAISELPALGGELFF; cdr3_nt: TGTGCCATCAGTGAGCTTCCCGCATTGGGCGGGGAGCTGTTTTTT
v_call: TRBV5-6; j_call: TRBJ1-4; clone_size: .; d_call: TRBD1; cdr3_aa: CASSLAGQTSNEKLFF; cdr3_nt: TGTGCCAGCAGCTTGGCGGGACAGACAAGTAATGAAAAACTGTTTTTT
v_call: TRBV5-6; j_call: TRBJ1-2; clone_size: .; d_call: .; cdr3_aa: CASSPPLQVLNYGHTF; cdr3_nt: TGTGCCAGCAGTCCACCTTTACAGGTCCTAAACTATGGCCACACCTTC
v_call: TRBV10-2; j_call: TRBJ1-4; clone_size: .; d_call: TRBD1; cdr3_aa: CASNTGGLSEKLFF; cdr3_nt: TGCGCCAGCAACACAGGGGGCCTGAGTGAAAAACTGTTTTTT
v_call: TRBV7-6; j_call: TRBJ2-7; clone_size: .; d_call: TRBD1; cdr3_aa: CASSSPTTGGAYEQYF; cdr3_nt: TGTGCCAGCAGCTCACCGACGACAGGGGGTGCCTACGAGCAGTACTTC
v_call: TRBV7-3; j_call: TRBJ2-7; clone_size: .; d_call: .; cdr3_aa: CASSLGVAYEQYF; cdr3_nt: TGTGCCAGCAGCTTAGGTGTTGCCTACGAGCAGTACTTC
v_call: TRBV5-6; j_call: TRBJ2-7; clone_size: .; d_call: .; cdr3_aa: CASSALSYEQYF; cdr3_nt: TGTGCCAGCAGCGCGCTCTCCTACGAGCAGTACTTC
v_call: TRBV27; j_call: TRBJ2-7; clone_size: once; d_call: TRBD1; cdr3_aa: CASSLRQGAYEQYF; cdr3_nt: TGTGCCAGCAGTTTACGTCAGGGGGCCTACGAGCAGTACTTC
v_call: TRBV15; j_call: TRBJ1-2; clone_size: .; d_call: .; cdr3_aa: CATAGDFSFYGYTF; cdr3_nt: TGTGCCACGGCAGGGGACTTCTCCTTCTATGGCTACACCTTC
v_call: TRBV6-5; j_call: TRBJ2-3; clone_size: .; d_call: TRBD1; cdr3_aa: CASSLGQGTDTQYF; cdr3_nt: TGTGCCAGCAGCCTGGGACAGGGTACAGATACGCAGTATTTT
v_call: TRBV7-9; j_call: TRBJ1-1; clone_size: .; d_call: .; cdr3_aa: CASSSGGPLNTEAFF; cdr3_nt: TGTGCCAGCAGCTCCGGTGGACCCTTGAACACTGAAGCTTTCTTT
v_call: TRBV27; j_call: TRBJ2-2; clone_size: .; d_call: TRBD1; cdr3_aa: CASGRDSNTGELFF; cdr3_nt: TGTGCCAGCGGCCGGGACAGTAACACCGGGGAGCTGTTTTTT
v_call: TRBV19; j_call: TRBJ2-7; clone_size: .; d_call: .; cdr3_aa: CASSTGTEQYF; cdr3_nt: TGTGCCAGTAGTACAGGGACGGAGCAGTACTTC
v_call: TRBV5-1; j_call: TRBJ2-2; clone_size: .; d_call: TRBD1; cdr3_aa: CASSFTGGTGELFF; cdr3_nt: TGCGCCAGCAGCTTCACAGGGGGCACCGGGGAGCTGTTTTTT
v_call: TRBV7-8; j_call: TRBJ1-2; clone_size: .; d_call: .; cdr3_aa: CASSLHPQDYGYTF; cdr3_nt: TGTGCCAGCAGCTTGCATCCGCAGGACTATGGCTACACCTTC
v_call: TRBV5-4; j_call: TRBJ2-1; clone_size: .; d_call: .; cdr3_aa: CASSSHWTNEQFF; cdr3_nt: TGTGCCAGCAGCTCTCACTGGACCAATGAGCAGTTCTTC
v_call: TRBV9; j_call: TRBJ2-5; clone_size: .; d_call: TRBD2; cdr3_aa: CASSPPSGGRKTQYF; cdr3_nt: TGTGCCAGCAGCCCCCCAAGCGGGGGGAGGAAGACCCAGTACTTC
v_call: TRBV11-2; j_call: TRBJ1-4; clone_size: once; d_call: .; cdr3_aa: CASGVGEKLFF; cdr3_nt: TGTGCCAGCGGCGTCGGCGAAAAACTGTTTTTT
v_call: TRBV18; j_call: TRBJ1-1; clone_size: .; d_call: .; cdr3_aa: CASSPGQGNTEAFF; cdr3_nt: TGTGCCAGCTCACCCGGGCAGGGGAACACTGAAGCTTTCTTT
v_call: TRBV20-1; j_call: TRBJ2-7; clone_size: .; d_call: .; cdr3_aa: CSARDYYEQYF; cdr3_nt: TGCAGTGCTAGAGATTACTACGAGCAGTACTTC
v_call: TRBV7-9; j_call: TRBJ2-2; clone_size: .; d_call: .; cdr3_aa: CASGRSVRTGELFF; cdr3_nt: TGTGCCAGTGGACGGTCGGTTAGAACCGGGGAGCTGTTTTTT
v_call: TRBV7-6; j_call: TRBJ2-7; clone_size: .; d_call: .; cdr3_aa: CASSPAEGTYEQYF; cdr3_nt: TGTGCCAGCAGCCCAGCTGAAGGGACCTACGAGCAGTACTTC
v_call: TRBV4-1; j_call: TRBJ2-3; clone_size: .; d_call: TRBD2; cdr3_aa: CASSQPLAGGYTDTQYF; cdr3_nt: TGCGCCAGCAGCCAACCTCTAGCGGGGGGATACACAGATACGCAGTATTTT
v_call: TRBV6-5; j_call: TRBJ1-1; clone_size: .; d_call: .; cdr3_aa: CASSYSVSEAFF; cdr3_nt: TGTGCCAGCAGTTACTCGGTATCTGAAGCTTTCTTT